The rows below give T cell receptor beta chains drawn from one sample of a study of cytomegalovirus exposure and HLA in healthy donors. The assay was immunoSEQ multiplex PCR, and TCRdb's table has in-frame clones only and misses some. Counted here are some 95,000 clones, 70% to 75% occurring once; the ten biggest clones make up approximately 15%. Sequences were obtained from PBMCs. These receptors all come from a woman under 30 in good health and CMV-seropositive. Each CDR3 is given with its conserved first and last residue. A D gene is named only where the DNA matches it firmly. For some rows the clone size is stated as once, few or many, or as a class when expanded; others skip it.

clone size | J gene | V gene | D gene | CDR3 DNA | CDR3 protein
- | TRBJ2-2 | TRBV19 | - | TGTGCCAGTACTTGGCAGGGGAGGGAGAACACCGGGGAGCTGTTTTTT | CASTWQGRENTGELFF
once | TRBJ2-7 | TRBV5-4 | TRBD2 | TGTGCCAGCAGCGGGACTAGCGGTCTTCTCAGCTACGAGCAGTACTTC | CASSGTSGLLSYEQYF
- | TRBJ2-2 | TRBV7-2 | TRBD1 | TGTGCCAGCAGCTTTGGACAGGGGAGGAACACCGGGGAGCTGTTTTTT | CASSFGQGRNTGELFF
- | TRBJ2-7 | TRBV5-6 | - | TGTGCCAGCAGCTTGGTAGGAGCGGCCTCATCCTACGAGCAGTACTTC | CASSLVGAASSYEQYF
- | TRBJ2-5 | TRBV6-1 | TRBD2 | TGTGCCAGCAACCGAGGGGCCGGGGGAGGGGAGACCCAGTACTTC | CASNRGAGGGETQYF
few | TRBJ2-2 | TRBV5-6 | TRBD1 | TGTGCCAGCAGCTTGCCGGGACAGTACACCGGGGAGCTGTTTTTT | CASSLPGQYTGELFF
- | TRBJ2-5 | TRBV7-2 | - | TGTGCCAGCAGCTCCGGCGGTAGCGACCCGGCTCAAGAGACCCAGTACTTC | CASSSGGSDPAQETQYF
once | TRBJ2-7 | TRBV29-1 | - | TGCAGCGTCCCCCGGACAGACTCCTACGAGCAGTACTTC | CSVPRTDSYEQYF
- | TRBJ2-3 | TRBV7-8 | - | TGTGCCAGCAGCCCCGAGGGGGTTCACACAGATACGCAGTATTTT | CASSPEGVHTDTQYF
- | TRBJ2-1 | TRBV7-8 | - | TGTGCCAGCAGCTTAGGAGGTAGCGAGCGGAGAAACAATGAGCAGTTCTTC | CASSLGGSERRNNEQFF
- | TRBJ2-5 | TRBV27 | - | TGTGCCAGCAGTTCCCGGGACACCATAGAGACCCAGTACTTC | CASSSRDTIETQYF
- | TRBJ2-2 | TRBV14 | - | TGTGCCAGCAGCCAAGAGGTTAGATCGAACACCGGGGAGCTGTTTTTT | CASSQEVRSNTGELFF
- | TRBJ2-5 | TRBV9 | TRBD2 | TGTGCCAGCAGCGTAGATAGCGGGGGGTTTCAAGAGACCCAGTACTTC | CASSVDSGGFQETQYF
- | TRBJ2-7 | TRBV5-1 | TRBD2 | TGCGCCAGCAGCGTAGCGGGGGGAACCCACGAGCAGTACTTC | CASSVAGGTHEQYF
- | TRBJ2-5 | TRBV2 | TRBD1 | TGTGCCAGCAGTCCGACAGGGCAAGAGACCCAGTACTTC | CASSPTGQETQYF
- | TRBJ2-2 | TRBV6-5 | - | TGTGCCAGCAGTACCGGACTGGCCGCCGGGGAGCTGTTTTTT | CASSTGLAAGELFF
- | TRBJ2-5 | TRBV7-8 | TRBD2 | TGTGCCAGCAGCTTAGCATATCGACTAGCGGGGGGCCAAGAGACCCAGTACTTC | CASSLAYRLAGGQETQYF
few | TRBJ2-5 | TRBV5-4 | - | TGTGCCAGCAGCGCGACAGCCTACCAAGAGACCCAGTACTTC | CASSATAYQETQYF
- | TRBJ1-4 | TRBV4-2 | - | TGTGCCAGCAGCCAAGCTCCTTTTAGGACAGTTAATGAAAAACTGTTTTTT | CASSQAPFRTVNEKLFF
- | TRBJ1-5 | TRBV4-3 | TRBD1 | TGCGCCAGCAGCCAAGATCTAACAGGGGGGTTTCAGCCCCAGCATTTT | CASSQDLTGGFQPQHF
few | TRBJ1-3 | TRBV7-2 | - | TGTGCCAGCAGCAGTGACGGGACTGGAAACACCATATATTTT | CASSSDGTGNTIYF
- | TRBJ2-5 | TRBV6-8 | - | TGTGCCAGCAGTTACTTTGGCCCGGGTGCAGAGACCCAGTACTTC | CASSYFGPGAETQYF
- | TRBJ2-5 | TRBV7-2 | TRBD2 | TGTGCCAGCAGCTTCGGCGGGGGAAACCAAGAGACCCAGTACTTC | CASSFGGGNQETQYF
few | TRBJ2-1 | TRBV11-2 | TRBD2 | TGTGCCAGCAGCCTAGGGGGACTAGCGGGGAGCTCCTACAATGAGCAGTTCTTC | CASSLGGLAGSSYNEQFF
- | TRBJ2-7 | TRBV29-1 | TRBD2 | TGCAGCGTTGAGGGAGGGACGGTATCCTACGAGCAGTACTTC | CSVEGGTVSYEQYF
once | TRBJ1-1 | TRBV27 | - | TGTGCCAGCAGCCCTAGACAGATGAACACTGAAGCTTTCTTT | CASSPRQMNTEAFF
- | TRBJ1-3 | TRBV4-1 | TRBD1 | TGCGCCAGCAGCACCGACAGGGACTCTGGAAACACCATATATTTT | CASSTDRDSGNTIYF
once | TRBJ2-7 | TRBV9 | - | TGTGCCAGCAGCGTAGAAACAGGCTCTGTCTACGAGCAGTACTTC | CASSVETGSVYEQYF
few | TRBJ2-3 | TRBV7-8 | - | TGTGCCAGCAGCCTTGGGACTGGGCAGGCAGATACGCAGTATTTT | CASSLGTGQADTQYF
- | TRBJ2-2 | TRBV6-4 | TRBD1 | TGTGCCAGCAGTGAAGGGGGCGACACCGGGGAGCTGTTTTTT | CASSEGGDTGELFF
- | TRBJ2-1 | TRBV11-2 | TRBD1 | TGTGCCAGCAGCCCACGGACAGGGGGCCCCTACAATGAGCAGTTCTTC | CASSPRTGGPYNEQFF
- | TRBJ2-2 | TRBV5-1 | TRBD2 | TGCGCCAGCGGACTAGAGCCGACCGGGGAGCTGTTTTTT | CASGLEPTGELFF
- | TRBJ2-2 | TRBV11-1 | TRBD1 | TGTGCCAGCCACCCTCCCGAGGGACAGGGGGTCACCGGGGAGCTGTTTTTT | CASHPPEGQGVTGELFF
- | TRBJ2-7 | TRBV2 | TRBD2 | TGTGCCAGCAGTGAACTAGCGGAAGCCTACGAGCAGTACTTC | CASSELAEAYEQYF
- | TRBJ2-1 | TRBV30 | - | TGTGCCTGGAGGGAGGGACGAAACGCCAATGAGCAGTTCTTC | CAWREGRNANEQFF
- | TRBJ1-6 | TRBV7-9 | - | TGTGCCAGCAGCCCAGACAGCGATAATTCACCCCTCCACTTT | CASSPDSDNSPLHF
- | TRBJ1-1 | TRBV4-3 | - | TGCGCCAGCAGCCAAGCGCAGGGGACTGAAGCTTTCTTT | CASSQAQGTEAFF